Shown below are 28 T cell receptor beta chains from a single sample sequenced in a study of cytomegalovirus exposure and HLA in healthy donors. Measured with immunoSEQ multiplex PCR; TCRdb has only the in-frame clones, and not every one. The sample records about 88,000 clones, about 96% being singletons. Specimen: PBMCs. These receptors were obtained from a man aged 18 to 29 in good health and CMV-seronegative.

The chain carries TRBV14 and TRBJ2-2, with TRBD1 as a possible D gene (6 bases). The CDR3 length is 14 residues. Germline-derived CDR1 and CDR2 are SGHDN and FVKESK. V was shortened by 4 bases and J by 7 bases, with 13 bases between the two germline ends. The CDR3 DNA reads TGTGCCAGCAGCCCCAGGGGTGTCGGCGGGGAGCTGTTTTTT. Encoded protein: CASSPRGVGGELFF. The full variable domain, completed using reference TRBV14 and TRBJ2-2, is EAGVTQFPSHSVIEKGQTVTLRCDPISGHDNLYWYRRVMGKEIKFLLHFVKESKQDESGMPNNRFLAERTGGTYSTLKVQPAELEDSGVYFCASSPRGVGGELFFGEGSRLTVL.

Sample share makes this clone medium-sized. This chain links TRBV6-5 with TRBJ1-1; D possibly corresponds to TRBD1 (6 bases). Germline V gene data show CDR1 as MNHEY and CDR2 as SVGAGI. V was cut by 8 bases and J by 7 bases, with 14 bases left in between. The CDR3 runs 12 residues. The CDR3: CASGLGRGEAFF. CDR3 nucleotides: TGTGCCAGCGGGCTCGGCAGGGGTGAAGCTTTCTTT.

The chain links TRBV12-5 to TRBJ1-2, with 12 bases lining up with TRBD1. The CDR3 loop spans 16 amino acids. V dropped 5 bases and J dropped 8; count of bases not matched to a gene: 12. CDR1 LGHNT and CDR2 FRNRAP come from the germline V gene. The CDR3 DNA is TGTGCTAGTGGTGCTTCCGGGACAGGGGGCGCTTGGGGCTACACCTTC. Amino acids: CASGASGTGGAWGYTF.

This rearrangement joins TRBV19 to TRBJ1-1, with TRBD1 matching over 8 bases. The CDR3 consists of 16 residues. Germline CDR1 LNHDA, CDR2 SQIVND (reference sequence). Germline trimming cut 7 bases from V and 5 bases from J; bases unmatched to any gene: 15. CDR3 region: CASKRPQGVAGTEAFF. The CDR3 DNA is TGTGCCAGTAAACGGCCACAGGGGGTTGCTGGAACTGAAGCTTTCTTT.

Notes on this clone: Other nucleotide sequences from this sample produce the same CDR3. The chain recombines TRBV30 with TRBJ2-5, with TRBD1 identical over 9 bases. J lost 4 bases, V lost 3 bases, and 3 bases had no gene match. CDR3 length: 13 amino acids. The germline V gene encodes CDR1 GTSNPN and CDR2 SVGIG (reference sequence). CDR3 loop: CAWRDRGLETQYF. In DNA, the CDR3 is TGTGCCTGGAGGGACAGGGGTTTAGAGACCCAGTACTTC.

This clone was detected once. This chain connects TRBV5-6 to TRBJ2-5; TRBD2 agrees at 7 bases. This CDR3 is 12 amino acids long. Trimming at V came to 7 bases and at J to 3 bases, leaving 3 bases not matched to a gene. Germline CDR1 and CDR2: SGHDT and YYEEEE. The CDR3 region is CASRRGEETQYF. The CDR3 bases are TGTGCCAGCCGTCGGGGGGAAGAGACCCAGTACTTC. The whole variable domain, remainder taken from reference TRBV5-6 and TRBJ2-5, is DAGVTQSPTHLIKTRGQQVTLRCSPKSGHDTVSWYQQALGQGPQFIFQYYEEEERQRGNFPDRFSGHQFPNYSSELNVNALLLGDSALYLCASRRGEETQYFGPGTRLLVL.

This chain links TRBV7-9 with TRBJ2-7, with 9 bases aligning to TRBD2. Looked up from germline, CDR1 is SEHNR and CDR2 is FQNEAQ (reference sequence). The CDR3 spans 17 residues. V gave up 5 bases and J gave up 6 bases; unmatched junction bases: 17. The DNA for the CDR3 is TGTGCCAGCAGCACGGGGGGTTTTTGGCGGGAGGGCGGCGAGCAGTACTTC. Translation gives CASSTGGFWREGGEQYF.

The genes are TRBV2 and TRBJ2-7; 7 bases map to TRBD1. CDR1 and CDR2 from the germline V gene are SNHLY and FYNNEI. The trim removed 6 bases at V and 0 bases at J, leaving 5 bases unmatched. CDR3 size: 14 residues. The CDR3 nucleotides read TGTGCCAGCAGGTCCCAGGGGGTCTCCTACGAGCAGTACTTC. It translates to CASRSQGVSYEQYF. The full variable domain, with the rest looked up from reference TRBV2 and TRBJ2-7, is EPEVTQTPSHQVTQMGQEVILRCVPISNHLYFYWYRQILGQKVEFLVSFYNNEISEKSEIFDDQFSVERPDGSNFTLKIRSTKLEDSAMYFCASRSQGVSYEQYFGPGTRLTVT.

This chain connects TRBV9 to TRBJ2-3; TRBD2 aligns across 7 bases. V lost 2 bases to trimming and J lost 3 bases; unmatched junction nucleotides: 3. The CDR3 consists of 14 residues. Looked up from germline, CDR1 is SGDLS and CDR2 is YYNGEE. The CDR3, as DNA: TGTGCCAGCAGCGTCTCGCGGGAGACAGATACGCAGTATTTT. It encodes CASSVSRETDTQYF.

The chain has TRBV2 and TRBJ2-7; TRBD1 aligns across 7 bases. CDR1 and CDR2 from the germline V gene are SNHLY and FYNNEI. With V trimmed by 10 bases and J by 2 bases, 8 bases remained unmatched. CDR3 length equals 13 residues. This CDR3 is CAIERDRTYEQYF. The CDR3 region has the DNA TGTGCCATAGAAAGGGACAGAACCTACGAGCAGTACTTC.

This clone occurred once. The chain is built from TRBV28 and TRBJ2-1, with 9 positions matching TRBD2. From germline, CDR1 is MDHEN and CDR2 SYDVKM. J lost 4 bases, V lost 4 bases, and 20 bases had no gene match. The CDR3 has 20 residues. The CDR3 loop reads CASSSSRGARLAVKYNEQFF. CDR3 sequence (DNA): TGTGCCAGCAGTTCCTCCCGCGGGGCCCGACTAGCGGTCAAATACAATGAGCAGTTCTTC.

The chain employs TRBV4-1 and TRBJ1-4; D call uncertain. The germline CDR1 and CDR2 sequences are MGHRA and YSYEKL. V shed 0 bases and J shed 10 bases, with 9 bases lying between them. CDR3 length: 13 residues. The CDR3 reads CASSQEEAGKLFF. CDR3 in DNA: TGCGCCAGCAGCCAAGAGGAGGCGGGAAAACTGTTTTTT.

This chain uses TRBV19 with TRBJ1-1; D unresolved. Looked up from germline, CDR1 is LNHDA and CDR2 is SQIVND (reference sequence). CDR3 length: 13 amino acids. V was trimmed by 5 bases and J by 3 bases, leaving 10 bases between them. CDR3 sequence (DNA): TGTGCCAGTAGTTCTTCGACTGACACTGAAGCTTTCTTT. The encoded protein is CASSSSTDTEAFF.

This clone appeared a few times. The chain uses TRBV29-1 and TRBJ2-3, with 10 bases fitting TRBD2. Unmatched junction bases numbered 16, after V lost 2 bases and J lost 5 bases. Germline-derived CDR1 and CDR2 are SQVTM and ANQGSEA. CDR3 length equals 18 residues. The CDR3 DNA reads as TGCAGCGTTGAATTGGTGCCTAGCGGGAGTACCCCCAGAGATACGCAGTATTTT. Its protein product is CSVELVPSGSTPRDTQYF.

The V and J genes are TRBV28 and TRBJ2-4, with 7 bases lining up with TRBD2. The V gene's germline CDR1 is MDHEN and CDR2 SYDVKM. The CDR3 consists of 17 residues. V lost 3 bases and J lost 9; bases outside the gene matches: 17. CDR3 in DNA: TGTGCCAGCAGTTTGTTTGATTTTGGGGGAGGGCTAGGCATTCAGTACTTC. This encodes CASSLFDFGGGLGIQYF.

The rearrangement uses TRBV29-1 and TRBJ1-4; 9 bases are a match to TRBD1. Germline V gene sequence: CDR1 SQVTM, CDR2 ANQGSEA. J lost 4 bases, V lost 4 bases, and 4 bases had no gene match. This CDR3 is 14 amino acids long. CDR3 sequence (DNA): TGCAGCGTTGCGACAGGGGGATTTAATGAAAAACTGTTTTTT. The encoded protein is CSVATGGFNEKLFF.

CDR3 DNA sequence: TGCAGCGTTGATACGGGAACAGATACGCAGTATTTT. Encoded protein: CSVDTGTDTQYF. V gene TRBV29-1 combines with J gene TRBJ2-3, with TRBD2 as a possible D gene (5 bases). V was cut by 3 bases and J by 3 bases, with 7 bases left in between. Per the germline V gene, CDR1 is SQVTM and CDR2 is ANQGSEA. The CDR3 consists of 12 residues.

This chain links TRBV27 with TRBJ1-1; 7 nucleotides align to TRBD1. Germline loops: CDR1 MNHEY, CDR2 SMNVEV (reference sequence). V lost 5 bases to trimming and J lost 1 base; unmatched junction nucleotides: 1. This CDR3 has 13 residues. In DNA form, the CDR3 reads TGTGCCAGCAGTAAGGGGGCGAACACTGAAGCTTTCTTT. This gives the protein CASSKGANTEAFF.

The V and J genes are TRBV18 and TRBJ2-6; D is unresolved. The CDR3 extends over 16 amino acids. V lost 4 bases, J lost 3 bases, and 13 bases lay in between. The V gene's germline CDR1 is KGHSH and CDR2 LQKENI. CDR3 region: CASSLNPVRGANVLTF. In DNA, the CDR3 is TGTGCCAGCTCACTCAATCCGGTGCGTGGGGCCAACGTCCTGACTTTC.

The gene calls are TRBV11-2 and TRBJ2-1; weak D call: TRBD2 (5 bases). Germline V gene data show CDR1 as SGHAT and CDR2 as FQNNGV. The CDR3 is 14 residues long. V shed 1 base and J shed 9 bases, with 13 bases lying between them. As DNA, the CDR3 is TGTGCCAGCAGCTTAGTAGAGGGTCGAGGTGAGCAGTTCTTC. Protein: CASSLVEGRGEQFF.

The rearrangement links TRBV5-1 to TRBJ2-1; 10 bases agree with TRBD2. With V trimmed by 0 bases and J by 4 bases, 7 bases remained unmatched. Germline V gene sequence: CDR1 SGHRS, CDR2 YFSETQ. The CDR3 is 17 amino acids. CDR3 residues: CASSLASGTSAYNEQFF. The DNA for the CDR3 is TGCGCCAGCAGCTTGGCTTCCGGGACTAGCGCATACAATGAGCAGTTCTTC.

J is TRBJ1-5 and V is TRBV6-6; D ambiguous. The germline V gene has CDR1 MNHNY and CDR2 SVGAGI (reference sequence). This CDR3 comprises 13 residues. Trimming stripped 4 bases from V and 6 bases from J, with 10 bases between. The CDR3: CASSFSLSQPQHF. CDR3 sequence (DNA): TGTGCCAGCAGTTTTAGTTTGAGTCAGCCCCAGCATTTT.

The V and J genes are TRBV7-2 and TRBJ2-2; 13 positions agree with TRBD2. The germline V gene has CDR1 SGHTA and CDR2 FQGNSA. The trim removed 11 bases at V and 7 bases at J, leaving 10 bases unmatched. The CDR3 sequence is 15 residues long. The chain's CDR3 is CAAMGLAGWGGELFF. In DNA, the CDR3 is TGTGCCGCCATGGGACTAGCGGGGTGGGGCGGGGAGCTGTTTTTT.

The genes are TRBV6-6 and TRBJ2-7, with TRBD1 matching over 8 bases. The germline gives CDR1 MNHNY, CDR2 SVGAGI (reference sequence). The CDR3 length is 16 residues. The ends lost 0 bases at V and 3 bases at J; junction bases unmatched: 7. CDR3 sequence reads: CASSYSKAGGGYEQYF. DNA for the CDR3: TGTGCCAGCAGTTACTCGAAGGCAGGGGGCGGCTACGAGCAGTACTTC.

The V call is TRBV9, the J call TRBJ2-7, with D hard to call. The germline V and J ends were trimmed by 0 bases and 2 bases, with 9 bases remaining between them. Germline V gene lookup returns CDR1 SGDLS and CDR2 YYNGEE. CDR3 length equals 14 residues. The CDR3 is CASSVGWATYEQYF. The CDR3 nucleotides read TGTGCCAGCAGCGTAGGGTGGGCCACCTACGAGCAGTACTTC.

V and J are TRBV10-3 and TRBJ1-5, with 9 bases identical to TRBD1. V was clipped by 10 bases and J by 5 bases; unmatched bases: 3. This CDR3 has 12 amino acids. Germline-derived CDR1 and CDR2 are ENHRY and SYGVKD. The CDR3 DNA is TGTGCCACCAGGACAGGGGATCAGCCCCAGCATTTT. This translates into CATRTGDQPQHF.

V is TRBV11-2 and J is TRBJ1-2; 10 bases map to TRBD1. V shed 5 bases and J 7 bases; nucleotides not matched to a gene: 10. The CDR3 runs to 15 residues. The germline V gene encodes CDR1 SGHAT and CDR2 FQNNGV. Here the CDR3 DNA reads TGTGCCAGCAGCCCACTCACCGGGACAGGGGTTGGCTACACCTTC. This gives the protein CASSPLTGTGVGYTF.

Only one count was recorded for this clone. V and J are TRBV7-9 and TRBJ2-3, with D maybe TRBD2 (5 bases). V lost 2 bases and J lost 3, with 12 bases in between. Per germline, CDR1 SEHNR and CDR2 FQNEAQ (reference sequence). The CDR3 covers 15 residues. The CDR3 nucleotides read TGTGCCAGCAGCTTATGGAGGAGAGCGACAGATACGCAGTATTTT. It codes for CASSLWRRATDTQYF.